This T cell receptor (beta chain) was recovered during a study of beta chain features in type 1 diabetes. Each sorted fraction was over 95% pure. Unmatched junction bases numbered 6, after V lost 9 bases and J lost 4 bases. From germline, CDR1 is MNHEY and CDR2 SMNVEV (reference sequence). The CDR3 totals 13 residues. The study, taken as a whole, reports: TCRB CDR3s from Type 1 diabetes patients were moderately but significantly shorter in all four CD4+ subsets.

This clone has more than one count but fewer than ten. Its antigen is as yet unknown. Every bit of the isolated RNA underwent reverse transcription, so sequencing read expressed TCRB transcripts. This table comes from immunoSEQ multiplex PCR, and its TCRdb copy is limited to in-frame clones, with some not included. The sample holds approximately 400,000 clones; roughly 15% are singletons and the top ten take approximately 0.019%. The chain carries TRBV27 and TRBJ1-2; TRBD1 aligns across 9 bases. Sequenced sample: naive CD4+ T cells from blood. This receptor was taken from a woman aged 18-29 years in good health. The CDR3 bases are TGTGCCAGTAAAGGACAGGGGACCTATGGCTACACCTTC. As protein: CASKGQGTYGYTF.